One sample yielded the 5 T cell receptor beta chains listed below, sequenced in a study of T cell responses to AZD1222 COVID-19 vaccine. Assay used: immunoSEQ multiplex PCR; TCRdb lists only in-frame clones, some missing. The sample yields tens of thousands of clones, about 91% seen once. The material was peripheral blood, obtained 28 days after the second AZD1222 dose. These TCRs come from an adult who received the AZD1222 COVID-19 vaccine.

The gene calls are TRBV28 and TRBJ2-2; no reliable D call. Germline values: CDR1 MDHEN, CDR2 SYDVKM. V was shortened by 6 bases and J by 4 bases, with 12 bases between the two germline ends. This CDR3 is 14 amino acids long. The CDR3 nucleotides read TGTGCCAGCAGCCCACCTACCCTCACCGGGGAGCTGTTTTTT. Its translation: CASSPPTLTGELFF.

This clone has just a few counts. The J gene is TRBJ2-3, the V gene TRBV18, with TRBD2 as a possible D gene (6 bases). The CDR3 is 14 residues long. The V gene's germline CDR1 is KGHSH and CDR2 LQKENI. Trimming removed 6 bases from V and 2 bases from J, with 12 bases in between. CDR3 region: CASSPGLFTDTQYF. CDR3 nucleotides: TGTGCCAGCTCTCCGGGACTCTTCACAGATACGCAGTATTTT.

This clone was picked up a small number of times. The CDR3 sequence: CATRTSGIREDTQYF. CDR3 coding DNA: TGTGCCACCCGGACTAGCGGTATCAGGGAGGATACGCAGTATTTT. The chain carries TRBV27 and TRBJ2-3; 10 bases agree with TRBD2. The trim removed 10 bases at V and 6 bases at J, leaving 13 bases unmatched. Per germline, CDR1 MNHEY and CDR2 SMNVEV (reference sequence). The CDR3 consists of 15 residues.

The V gene is TRBV7-8, the J gene TRBJ1-5; D perhaps matches TRBD1 (6 bases). Germline V gene data show CDR1 as SGHVS and CDR2 as FQNEAQ. Trimming stripped 1 base from V and 5 bases from J, with 21 bases between. CDR3 length equals 18 residues. CDR3: CASSLEIVGGRGDQPQHF. The CDR3 DNA reads as TGTGCCAGCAGCTTAGAGATAGTGGGGGGGCGCGGAGATCAGCCCCAGCATTTT.

The chain joins TRBV12-3 or TRBV12-4 to TRBJ1-3; D might be TRBD1 (5 bases). V was cut by 8 bases and J by 8 bases, with 10 bases left in between. The CDR3 runs 11 residues. The DNA for the CDR3 is TGTGCCAGCTGTTCCAGGGACACCATATATTTT. It is translated as CASCSRDTIYF.